The source of this T cell receptor (beta chain) is a study of blood T cell repertoires in COVID-19. Overall study context: COVID-19 samples, acute and convalescent, were from the United States, Italy and Spain. T cells, B-cell-depleted T cells, or PBMCs supplied cDNA or gDNA.

In the original analysis: How many nucleated cells were present was estimated from reference gene primer amplification. Sequencing was performed with immunoSEQ multiplex PCR; in TCRdb, only in-frame clones are kept and a portion is missing. D and trimming were read from the DNA, whereas the V and J calls and clone size are those reported in that table. The sample yields 100,000 to 120,000 clones, 70% to 90% seen once. The CDR3 covers 15 residues. The germline V gene encodes CDR1 ENHRY and CDR2 SYGVKD. The junction had 6 bases not matched to a gene; V was cut back by 4 bases and J by 4 bases. The TCR sequence derives from a woman in her forties or fifties with acute or convalescent COVID-19. This chain joins TRBV10-3 and TRBJ2-3; 9 bases align to TRBD2. The sequenced sample was peripheral blood. CDR3 nucleotides: TGTGCCATCAGTGGGAGGGTAGCGGGAGCAGATACGCAGTATTTT. Protein sequence: CAISGRVAGADTQYF.